Below are 14 T cell receptor beta chains sequenced from a single sample in a study of OX40 agonist ivuxolimab in advanced cancers. The table came from immunoSEQ multiplex PCR; TCRdb's copy has only in-frame clones and leaves some out. This table has roughly 67,000 clones, 84% appearing once. Here the sequenced sample was CD4+ or CD8+ T cells sorted from blood, taken in a trial of the OX40 agonist ivuxolimab. Source of these receptors: an adult with an advanced solid tumor such as melanoma, head and neck, liver or kidney cancer.

The chain recombines TRBV5-6 with TRBJ2-4; D may be TRBD2 (5 bases). Germline CDR1 is SGHDT and CDR2 is YYEEEE. V lost 3 bases and J lost 4, with 14 bases in between. This CDR3 is 15 amino acids long. Here the CDR3 DNA reads TGTGCCAGCAGCTCTTACTCCGGGGTTAAAAACATTCAGTACTTC. It translates to CASSSYSGVKNIQYF.

The chain carries TRBV5-5 and TRBJ2-5, with D hard to call. Germline values: CDR1 SGHKS, CDR2 YYEKEE (reference sequence). The length of the CDR3 is 11 residues. V shed 5 bases and J shed 3 bases, with 5 bases lying between them. The CDR3 bases are TGTGCCAGCAGTCAAAAAGAGACCCAGTACTTC. It codes for CASSQKETQYF.

The chain recombines TRBV9 with TRBJ1-4; D is unclear. Germline loops: CDR1 SGDLS, CDR2 YYNGEE. The CDR3 has 15 amino acids. Between the trimmed V and J ends, which lost 0 bases and 3 bases, there was a span of 9 bases. CDR3 coding DNA: TGTGCCAGCAGCGTAGATGGTCGGTCTAATGAAAAACTGTTTTTT. Translated: CASSVDGRSNEKLFF.

The chain carries TRBV7-2 and TRBJ2-5, with 9 positions matching TRBD1. V was pared by 5 bases and J by 2 bases, with 9 bases of the junction left unmatched. CDR1 and CDR2 (germline): SGHTA, FQGNSA. The CDR3 covers 16 residues. The CDR3, as DNA: TGTGCCAGCAGCCCTAGGACAGGGGAAGGACAAGAGACCCAGTACTTC. Translation gives CASSPRTGEGQETQYF.

The V call is TRBV7-2, the J call TRBJ2-3; D is undetermined. V was cut by 1 base and J by 5 bases, with 4 bases left in between. The CDR3 is 12 amino acids. Germline-derived CDR1 and CDR2 are SGHTA and FQGNSA. The CDR3 region has the DNA TGTGCCAGCAGCTTAGATGGAGATACGCAGTATTTT. Its protein is CASSLDGDTQYF.

This clone occurred a few times. This chain uses TRBV30 with TRBJ1-5, with D unclear. The germline gives CDR1 GTSNPN, CDR2 SVGIG (reference sequence). The CDR3 is 14 residues long. V dropped 0 bases and J dropped 0 bases, with 6 bases sitting between them. The CDR3 sequence: CAWSVEYSNQPQHF. The DNA for the CDR3 is TGTGCCTGGAGTGTCGAATATAGCAATCAGCCCCAGCATTTT.

This chain joins TRBV15 and TRBJ2-1; D uncertain. Germline lookup yields CDR1 LNHNV and CDR2 YYDKDF (reference sequence). The CDR3 extends over 14 amino acids. V lost 2 bases and J lost 6, with 11 bases in between. The CDR3 is CATSRNIIGNEQFF. The CDR3 bases are TGTGCCACCAGCAGAAATATAATAGGCAATGAGCAGTTCTTC.

The chain is built from TRBV7-2 and TRBJ2-7; the D gene is possibly TRBD2 (5 bases). With 3 bases removed from V and 0 bases from J, the gap between germline ends came to 9 bases. The CDR3 is 14 amino acids. CDR1 and CDR2 (germline): SGHTA, FQGNSA. For the CDR3, the DNA is TGTGCCAGCAGCTTGGACTTAAACTCCTACGAGCAGTACTTC. It specifies CASSLDLNSYEQYF.

In this sample, this clone turned up a few times. The chain uses TRBV18 and TRBJ1-5, with D uncertain. V gave up 3 bases and J gave up 9 bases, with 15 bases separating them. In germline, CDR1 is KGHSH, CDR2 LQKENI. The CDR3 contains 14 residues. The CDR3 reads CASSPSGSGGPQHF. The CDR3 region has the DNA TGTGCCAGCTCACCCTCGGGCAGCGGAGGGCCCCAGCATTTT.

This chain connects TRBV7-2 to TRBJ2-7; possibly TRBD2 for D (6 bases). The germline CDR1 and CDR2 sequences are SGHTA and FQGNSA. There are 15 residues in the CDR3. Trimming removed 5 bases at V and 5 bases at J, with 19 bases between. CDR3 loop: CASSRVGLAGNEQYF. Written as DNA, the CDR3 is TGTGCCAGCAGCAGGGTTGGACTGGCGGGGAACGAGCAGTACTTC.

The V gene is TRBV28, the J gene TRBJ1-4; D is ambiguous. Germline lookup yields CDR1 MDHEN and CDR2 SYDVKM. Trimming stripped 3 bases from V and 0 bases from J, with 8 bases between. The CDR3 contains 15 residues. The DNA of the CDR3 is TGTGCCAGCAGTTTGGGTGGGGCAACTAATGAAAAACTGTTTTTT. As protein: CASSLGGATNEKLFF. Supplemented by reference TRBV28 and TRBJ1-4, the full variable domain reads DVKVTQSSRYLVKRTGEKVFLECVQDMDHENMFWYRQDPGLGLRLIYFSYDVKMKEKGDIPEGYSVSREKKERFSLILESASTNQTSMYLCASSLGGATNEKLFFGSGTQLSVL.

This sequence joins TRBV7-2 and TRBJ2-1; D unclear. This CDR3 is built from 14 residues. Germline V gene lookup returns CDR1 SGHTA and CDR2 FQGNSA. V shed 4 bases and J shed 5 bases, with 12 bases lying between them. CDR3 in amino acids: CASSSTRAHNEQFF. In DNA, the CDR3 is TGTGCCAGCAGCTCCACCCGGGCGCACAATGAGCAGTTCTTC.

The DNA of the CDR3 is TGTGCCAGCACCCCGGACAGGATGACCGGGGAGCTGTTTTTT. Protein sequence: CASTPDRMTGELFF. The rearrangement joins TRBV9 to TRBJ2-2; the match to TRBD1 covers 7 bases. The CDR3 has 14 amino acids. With V trimmed by 6 bases and J by 5 bases, 7 bases remained unmatched. CDR1 and CDR2 (germline): SGDLS, YYNGEE.

In its sample, this clone was seen many times. V usage is TRBV7-9 and J usage is TRBJ2-7; no clear D. The length of the CDR3 is 15 residues. Germline CDR1 reads SEHNR; CDR2 reads FQNEAQ (reference sequence). With 5 bases removed from V and 5 bases from J, the gap between germline ends came to 19 bases. CDR3 protein: CASSQGQPGRHEQYF. The CDR3 coding sequence is TGTGCCAGCAGCCAAGGTCAACCAGGACGCCACGAGCAGTACTTC.